This section outlines one T cell receptor beta chain sequence together with its context. Trimming left V 4 bases short and J 4 bases short, with 17 bases between. Germline lookup yields CDR1 SGHDN and CDR2 FVKESK. This CDR3 has 15 amino acids. The data were taken from a study of cytomegalovirus exposure and HLA in healthy donors. The assay was immunoSEQ multiplex PCR, and TCRdb's table has in-frame clones only and misses some. The sample lists 120,000 or so clones, about 90% occurring once. The TCR was taken from a woman aged 18-29 years in good health and CMV-seronegative. Sample: PBMCs. The chain couples TRBV14 to TRBJ2-7, with a possible D match to TRBD1 (6 bases). In DNA form, the CDR3 reads TGTGCCAGCAGCCCGGGCCTTTCGGGGACATACGAGCAGTACTTC. Encoded protein: CASSPGLSGTYEQYF.